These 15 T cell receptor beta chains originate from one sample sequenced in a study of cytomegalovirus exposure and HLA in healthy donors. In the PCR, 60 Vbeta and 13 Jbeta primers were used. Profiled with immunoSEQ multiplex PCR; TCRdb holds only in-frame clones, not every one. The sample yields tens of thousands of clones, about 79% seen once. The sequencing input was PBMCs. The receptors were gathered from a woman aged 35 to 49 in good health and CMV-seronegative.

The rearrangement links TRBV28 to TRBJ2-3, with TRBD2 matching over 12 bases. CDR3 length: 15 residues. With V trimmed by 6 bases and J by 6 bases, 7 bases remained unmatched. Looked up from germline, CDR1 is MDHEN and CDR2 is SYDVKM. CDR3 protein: CASSPTSGSSDTQYF. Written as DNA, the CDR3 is TGTGCCAGCAGCCCGACTAGCGGGAGTTCGGATACGCAGTATTTT.

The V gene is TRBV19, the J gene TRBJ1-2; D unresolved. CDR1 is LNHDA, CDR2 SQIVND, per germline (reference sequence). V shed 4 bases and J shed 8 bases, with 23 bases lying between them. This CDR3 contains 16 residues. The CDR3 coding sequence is TGTGCCAGTAGTAACCCCTCAACTAAAAGGATGGAAGGCTACACCTTC. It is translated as CASSNPSTKRMEGYTF.

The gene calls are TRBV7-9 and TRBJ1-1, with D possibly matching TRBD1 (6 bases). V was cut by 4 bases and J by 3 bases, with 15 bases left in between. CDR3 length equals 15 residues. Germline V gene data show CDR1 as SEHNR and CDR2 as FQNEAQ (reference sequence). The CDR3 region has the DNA TGTGCCAGCAGCTCTAGCCTCAAGGGGGACACTGAAGCTTTCTTT. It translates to CASSSSLKGDTEAFF. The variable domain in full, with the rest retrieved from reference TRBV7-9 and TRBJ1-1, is DTGVSQNPRHKITKRGQNVTFRCDPISEHNRLYWYRQTLGQGPEFLTYFQNEAQLEKSRLLSDRFSAERPKGSFSTLEIQRTEQGDSAMYLCASSSSLKGDTEAFFGQGTRLTVV.

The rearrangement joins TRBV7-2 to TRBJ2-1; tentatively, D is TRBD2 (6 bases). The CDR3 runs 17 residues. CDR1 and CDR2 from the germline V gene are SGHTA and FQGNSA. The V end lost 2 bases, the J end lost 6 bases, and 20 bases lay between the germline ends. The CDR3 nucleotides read TGTGCCAGCAGCTTAAGGTCTAGCGTACGTTCTCCCAATGAGCAGTTCTTC. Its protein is CASSLRSSVRSPNEQFF.

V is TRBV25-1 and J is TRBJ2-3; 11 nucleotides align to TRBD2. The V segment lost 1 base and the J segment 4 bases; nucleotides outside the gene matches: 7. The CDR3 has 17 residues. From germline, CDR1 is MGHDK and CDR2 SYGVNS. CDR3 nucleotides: TGTGCCAGCAGTGAATTGGGTAGCGGGGGGGTGGCAGATACGCAGTATTTT. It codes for CASSELGSGGVADTQYF.

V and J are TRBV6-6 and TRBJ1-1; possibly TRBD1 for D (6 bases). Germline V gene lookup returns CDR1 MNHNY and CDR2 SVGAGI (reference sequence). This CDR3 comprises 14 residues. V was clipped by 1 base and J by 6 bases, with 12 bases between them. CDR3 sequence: CASSYFYRDPEAFF. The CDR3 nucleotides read TGTGCCAGCAGTTACTTCTACAGGGACCCTGAAGCTTTCTTT.

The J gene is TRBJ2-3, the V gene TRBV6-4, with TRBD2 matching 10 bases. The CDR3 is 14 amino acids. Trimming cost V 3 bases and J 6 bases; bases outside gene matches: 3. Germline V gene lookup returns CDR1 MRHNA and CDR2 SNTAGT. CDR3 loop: CASSELAGADTQYF. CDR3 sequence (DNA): TGTGCCAGCAGTGAGCTAGCGGGAGCGGATACGCAGTATTTT.

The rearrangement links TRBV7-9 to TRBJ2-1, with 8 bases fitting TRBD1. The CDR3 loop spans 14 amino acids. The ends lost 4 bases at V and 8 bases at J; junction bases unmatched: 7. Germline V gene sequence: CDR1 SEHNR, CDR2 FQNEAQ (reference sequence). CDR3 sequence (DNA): TGTGCCAGCAGCTCCCGGACAGGGTATGATGAGCAGTTCTTC. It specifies CASSSRTGYDEQFF.

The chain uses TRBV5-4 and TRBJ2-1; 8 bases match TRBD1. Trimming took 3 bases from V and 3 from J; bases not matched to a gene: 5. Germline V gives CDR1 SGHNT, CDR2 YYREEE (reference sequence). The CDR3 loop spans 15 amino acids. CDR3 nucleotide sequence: TGTGCCAGCAGCTCAGGACAGGGATACTACAATGAGCAGTTCTTC. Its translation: CASSSGQGYYNEQFF.

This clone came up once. CDR3: CASSLAWGGNQPQHF. The CDR3, as DNA: TGTGCCAGCAGCTTAGCTTGGGGGGGCAATCAGCCCCAGCATTTT. The V call is TRBV7-6, the J call TRBJ1-5; possible D gene TRBD1, 5 bases. CDR3 length equals 15 residues. The V gene's germline CDR1 is SGHVS and CDR2 FNYEAQ. V lost 0 bases and J 2 bases, leaving 8 bases between the germline ends.

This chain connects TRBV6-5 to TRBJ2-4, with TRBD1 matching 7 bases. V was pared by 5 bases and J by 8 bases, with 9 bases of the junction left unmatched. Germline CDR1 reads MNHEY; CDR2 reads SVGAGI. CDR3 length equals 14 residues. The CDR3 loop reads CASSRSRGSDIQYF. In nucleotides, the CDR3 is TGTGCCAGCAGTCGAAGCAGGGGGTCGGACATTCAGTACTTC.

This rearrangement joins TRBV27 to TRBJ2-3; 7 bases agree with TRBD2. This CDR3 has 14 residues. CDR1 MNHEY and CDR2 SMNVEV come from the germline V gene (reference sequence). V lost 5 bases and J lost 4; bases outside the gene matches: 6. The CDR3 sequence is CASSLRGRADTQYF. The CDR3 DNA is TGTGCCAGCAGTCTTCGAGGGAGGGCAGATACGCAGTATTTT.

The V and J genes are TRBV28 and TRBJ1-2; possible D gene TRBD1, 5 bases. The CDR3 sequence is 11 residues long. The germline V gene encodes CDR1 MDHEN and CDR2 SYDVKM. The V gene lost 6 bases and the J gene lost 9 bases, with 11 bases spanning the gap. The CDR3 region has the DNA TGTGCCAGCAGCCCCGGGGGTAGCTACACCTTC. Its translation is CASSPGGSYTF.

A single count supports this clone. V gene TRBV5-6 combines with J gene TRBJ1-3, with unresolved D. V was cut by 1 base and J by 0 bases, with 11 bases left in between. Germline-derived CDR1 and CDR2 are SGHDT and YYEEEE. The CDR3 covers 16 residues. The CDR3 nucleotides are TGTGCCAGCAGCTTGTTGTCGGGATTCTCTGGAAACACCATATATTTT. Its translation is CASSLLSGFSGNTIYF.

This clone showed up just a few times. The CDR3 nucleotides are TGTGCCAGCAGTTCCCCGGGGAGCCCTACCTACGAGCAGTACTTC. This gives the protein CASSSPGSPTYEQYF. V and J are TRBV6-5 and TRBJ2-7; a weak D match, TRBD2 (5 bases). The CDR3 is 15 residues long. V was pared by 4 bases and J by 2 bases, with 15 bases between. From germline, CDR1 is MNHEY and CDR2 SVGAGI.